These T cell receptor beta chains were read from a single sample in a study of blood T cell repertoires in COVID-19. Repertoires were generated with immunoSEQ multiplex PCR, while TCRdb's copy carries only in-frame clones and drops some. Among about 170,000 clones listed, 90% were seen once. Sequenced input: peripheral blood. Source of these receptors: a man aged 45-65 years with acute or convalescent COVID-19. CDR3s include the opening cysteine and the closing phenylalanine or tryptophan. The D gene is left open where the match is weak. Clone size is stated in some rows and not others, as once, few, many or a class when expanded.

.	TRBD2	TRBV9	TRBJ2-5	TGTGCCAGCAGCGCCCTCCCCGGGACTAGCGGGGAGACCCAGTACTTC	CASSALPGTSGETQYF
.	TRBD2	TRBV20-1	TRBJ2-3	TGCAGTGCTAGTCCGGGAGGAGGCACAGATACGCAGTATTTT	CSASPGGGTDTQYF
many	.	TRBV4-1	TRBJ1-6	TGCGCCAGCGGACTTTCACCCCTCCACTTT	CASGLSPLHF
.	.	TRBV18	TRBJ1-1	TGTGCCAGCTCACCAAATGAGGTCCAGCTGAACACTGAAGCTTTCTTT	CASSPNEVQLNTEAFF
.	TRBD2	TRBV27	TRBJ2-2	TGTGCCAGCAGCAGACTAGCGGGGAGGGACACCGGGGAGCTGTTTTTT	CASSRLAGRDTGELFF
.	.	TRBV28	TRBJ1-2	TGTGCCAGCAGTTTAAGGCAGGGGAACGGCTACACCTTC	CASSLRQGNGYTF
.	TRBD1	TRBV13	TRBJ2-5	TGTGCCAGCAGCATCCGACCGGGACAGGGTTATGAGACCCAGTACTTC	CASSIRPGQGYETQYF
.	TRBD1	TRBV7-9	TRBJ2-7	TGTGCCAGCAGCTTAGAACAGGGGATCAACGAGCAGTACTTC	CASSLEQGINEQYF
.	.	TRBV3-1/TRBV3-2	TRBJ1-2	TGTGCCAGCAGAGCAGGGAATTCTCGGAGATATGGCTACACCTTC	CASRAGNSRRYGYTF
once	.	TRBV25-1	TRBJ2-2	TGTGCCAGCAGTGATAGAAACACCGGGGAGCTGTTTTTT	CASSDRNTGELFF
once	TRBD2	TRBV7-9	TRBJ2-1	TGTGCCAGCAGCTATCGGGAGGGATTCTATGAGCAGTTCTTC	CASSYREGFYEQFF
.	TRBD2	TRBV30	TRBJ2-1	TGTGCCTGGAACGAAGGGGCTAGCGGGAGATACAATGAGCAGTTCTTC	CAWNEGASGRYNEQFF
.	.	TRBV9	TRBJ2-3	TGTGCCAGCAGCGTATCCGGGGGCACAGATACGCAGTATTTT	CASSVSGGTDTQYF
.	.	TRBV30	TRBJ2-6	TGTGCCGCCTACCGGTCTGGGGCCAACGTCCTGACTTTC	CAAYRSGANVLTF
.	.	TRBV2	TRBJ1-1	TGTGCCAGCAGGGCGGTGGAGGCCGGGAACACTGAAGCTTTCTTT	CASRAVEAGNTEAFF
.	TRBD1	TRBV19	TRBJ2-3	TGTGCCAGTAGTCCACGGACAGGGGCTACAGATACGCAGTATTTT	CASSPRTGATDTQYF
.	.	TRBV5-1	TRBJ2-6	TGCGCCAGCAGCTTGGGTAGGGGCGGTGGGGCCAACGTCCTGACTTTC	CASSLGRGGGANVLTF
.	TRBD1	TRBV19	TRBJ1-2	TGTGCCAGTAGTATTTGGGGACAGCACTATGGCTACACCTTC	CASSIWGQHYGYTF
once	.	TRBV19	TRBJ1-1	TGTGCCAGTAGTACCCCCGGGAATGAAGCTTTCTTT	CASSTPGNEAFF
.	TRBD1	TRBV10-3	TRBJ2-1	TGTGCCACCAGGACAGGGCCCTACAATGAGCAGTTCTTC	CATRTGPYNEQFF
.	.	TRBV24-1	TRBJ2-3	TGTGCCACCAGTGGCGTGCCACGCAGCACAGATACGCAGTATTTT	CATSGVPRSTDTQYF
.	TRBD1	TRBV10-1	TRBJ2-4	TGCGCCAGCAGTGACTCGTCGGACAGGGGTGGCAAAAACATTCAGTACTTC	CASSDSSDRGGKNIQYF
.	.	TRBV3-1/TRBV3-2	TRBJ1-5	TGTGCCAGCAGCCTGTATTCCAATCAGCCCCAGCATTTT	CASSLYSNQPQHF
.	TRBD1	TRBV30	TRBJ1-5	TGTGCCTGGAGTCGAGACAGGGGTTTAAATCAGCCCCAGCATTTT	CAWSRDRGLNQPQHF
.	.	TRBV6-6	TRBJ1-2	TGTGCCAGCAGTTCCCAGACAGGAGCTGGCTACACCTTC	CASSSQTGAGYTF
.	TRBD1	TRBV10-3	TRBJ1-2	TGTGCCATCAGTGACCCCGGGACAGATGACTATGGCTACACCTTC	CAISDPGTDDYGYTF
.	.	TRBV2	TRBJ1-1	TGTGCCAGCAGTGACGCAGCAGGAGCTTTCTTT	CASSDAAGAFF
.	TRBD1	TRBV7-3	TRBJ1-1	TGTGCCAGCAGCAACGAGGACAGGGGCGTCGCTTTCTTT	CASSNEDRGVAFF
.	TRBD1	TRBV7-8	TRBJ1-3	TGTGCCAGCAGCACATTACAGGGGGCTGGAAACACCATATATTTT	CASSTLQGAGNTIYF
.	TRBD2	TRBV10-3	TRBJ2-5	TGTGCCCTGCGGGGCGTAGCGGGGGGGCCGGGGGAGACCCAGTACTTC	CALRGVAGGPGETQYF
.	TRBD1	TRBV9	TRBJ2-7	TGTGCCAGCAGCCCGGTGGACAGGGAGGAATACGAGCAGTACTTC	CASSPVDREEYEQYF
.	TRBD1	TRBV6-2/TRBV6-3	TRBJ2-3	TGTGCCAGCAGCCCGAGGCGGCAGGGGGTAGTAGATACGCAGTATTTT	CASSPRRQGVVDTQYF
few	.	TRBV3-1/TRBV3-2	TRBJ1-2	TGTGCCAGCAGCCCTTCGGGGGGTGGCTACACCTTC	CASSPSGGGYTF
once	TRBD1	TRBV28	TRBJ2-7	TGTGCCAGCAGTTCTGCCGACAGGGCCCCGCCCAACGAGCAGTACTTC	CASSSADRAPPNEQYF
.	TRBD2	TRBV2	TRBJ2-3	TGTGCCAGCAGGTTAGCGGGAGGAGCAGATACGCAGTATTTT	CASRLAGGADTQYF